Listed below are T cell receptor beta chains from one sample, sequenced in a study of early T cells in non-severe SARS-CoV-2 infection. TCRdb redid the calling of the 5' RACE reads with MiXCR, one entry per CDR3 protein. This sample has 85,000 to 100,000 distinct CDR3 sequences; 11% occur once, and the top ten carry around 4.3%. Sequencing used whole blood, obtained at baseline. The source is an adult who was a healthcare worker with PCR-confirmed SARS-CoV-2 infection or an uninfected control (not recorded which). Each CDR3 is given with its conserved first and last residue. The D gene is left open where the match is weak. For some rows the clone size is stated as once, few or many, or as a class when expanded; others skip it.

size,V,D,J,DNA,CDR3
many,TRBV2,TRBD1,TRBJ1-1,TGTGCCAGCAGTGGGACAGGGGTGGAAGCTTTCTTT,CASSGTGVEAFF
-,TRBV5-1,TRBD2,TRBJ2-1,TGCGCCAGCAGCTTGGACTTCTTTAGCGGGGGGGCGCCTTTCCCTTACAATGAGCAGTTCTTC,CASSLDFFSGGAPFPYNEQFF
few,TRBV18,-,TRBJ2-7,TGTGCCAGCTCCCCGGGAGGGGGCGGTACCTACGAGCAGTACTTC,CASSPGGGGTYEQYF
-,TRBV10-1,TRBD2,TRBJ2-7,TGCGCCAGCAATCCGGGACTAGGGTACGAGCAGTACTTC,CASNPGLGYEQYF
many,TRBV7-8,-,TRBJ2-1,TGTGCCAGCAGCGTTGGGAATTTGGGTGAGCAGTTCTTC,CASSVGNLGEQFF
many,TRBV19,TRBD1,TRBJ2-3,TGTGCCACCGGGACAGCTAGCACAGATACGCAGTATTTT,CATGTASTDTQYF
few,TRBV20-1,TRBD2,TRBJ2-3,TGCAGTGCTAGGAGACTAGCGGGAGTCCCAGATACGCAGTATTTT,CSARRLAGVPDTQYF
many,TRBV20-1,-,TRBJ2-7,TGCAGTGCGCCGGATCGCAGAACCTACGAGCAGTACTTC,CSAPDRRTYEQYF
-,TRBV11-2,-,TRBJ2-1,TGTGCCAGCAGCTTAGACGGGAATTCGTACAATGAGCAGTTCTTC,CASSLDGNSYNEQFF
-,TRBV12-3/TRBV12-4,-,TRBJ2-7,TGTGCCAGCAGTTTTTCTATGACACGCCGAGAGCAGTACTTC,CASSFSMTRREQYF
many,TRBV20-1,TRBD2,TRBJ2-7,TGCAGTGCTAGGGGGCTAGCGGGAGCCCTCTACGAGCAGTACTTC,CSARGLAGALYEQYF
few,TRBV4-2,TRBD2,TRBJ2-3,TGTGCCAGCAGCCGAGAGTACAGCGGGGGGCCACTAACTAACACAGATACGCAGTATTTT,CASSREYSGGPLTNTDTQYF
-,TRBV29-1,-,TRBJ1-3,TGCAGCGTCGGAGGGGGGCCTACTGGAAACACCATATATTTT,CSVGGGPTGNTIYF
many,TRBV20-1,TRBD1,TRBJ2-7,TGCAGTGCTCACCGGGACAGACCAGGGTCCTACGAGCAGTACTTC,CSAHRDRPGSYEQYF
-,TRBV27,-,TRBJ2-2,TGTGCCAGCAGTTTGCGACTAGAAACCGGGGAGCTGTTTTTT,CASSLRLETGELFF
many,TRBV2,-,TRBJ1-3,TGTGCCAGCAGTGACAGGTCTGGAAACACCATATATTTT,CASSDRSGNTIYF
few,TRBV11-2,-,TRBJ1-1,TGTGCCAGCACCCCTACCGCGGGGGGTGCTATCGCTTTCTTT,CASTPTAGGAIAFF
-,TRBV29-1,TRBD2,TRBJ2-1,TGCAGCGTCAGCGGGGGATACAATGAGCAGTTCTTC,CSVSGGYNEQFF
-,TRBV20-1,-,TRBJ2-3,TGCAGTGCTATAAGAGCAGATACGCAGTATTTT,CSAIRADTQYF
-,TRBV27,-,TRBJ2-4,TGTGCCAGCAGGGGTTCAGGGTCCAAAAACATTCAGTACTTC,CASRGSGSKNIQYF
few,TRBV7-2,TRBD2,TRBJ2-1,TGTGCCAGCAGCTCCAGCGGGATCAGCTCCTACAATGAGCAGTTCTTC,CASSSSGISSYNEQFF
-,TRBV3-1,-,TRBJ2-7,TGTGCCAGCAGCCAGCTTGGAGTCTCCTACGAGCAGTACTTC,CASSQLGVSYEQYF
few,TRBV2,-,TRBJ2-7,TGTGCCAGCAGTGACGGGCTTCACGCGCAGTACTTC,CASSDGLHAQYF
few,TRBV21-1,-,TRBJ2-7,TGTGCCAGCAGCTCACCCCGGGCCCTACGGGAGCAGTACTTC,CASSSPRALREQYF
-,TRBV15,-,TRBJ2-3,TGTGCCACCAGCAGAGATAGGGGGGCGGCAGATACGCAGTATTTT,CATSRDRGAADTQYF
-,TRBV29-1,TRBD1,TRBJ1-1,TGCAGCGTCATAGGGACAGGGAATTCTTTAAACCCTGAAGCTTTCTTT,CSVIGTGNSLNPEAFF
few,TRBV12-3/TRBV12-4,-,TRBJ1-1,TGTGCCAGCAGCATGGTAAAGAACACTGAAGCTTTCTTT,CASSMVKNTEAFF
many,TRBV30,TRBD1,TRBJ1-5,TGTGCCTGGAGCCAGGGACAGGGCACCACTAGCAATCAGCCCCAGCATTTT,CAWSQGQGTTSNQPQHF
-,TRBV3-2,-,TRBJ1-2,TGTGCCAGCAGCCAAGATCACGGAGGGGGCGATGACTATGGCTACACCTTC,CASSQDHGGGDDYGYTF
-,TRBV11-2,-,TRBJ2-7,TGTGCCAGCAGCTTATCTAGAAGCTACGAGCAGTACTTC,CASSLSRSYEQYF
-,TRBV12-3/TRBV12-4,-,TRBJ2-1,TGTGCCAGCAGTTTGGGCAGTGGATGGACCCGGCCTTCGAATGAGCAGTTTTTC,CASSLGSGWTRPSNEQFF
-,TRBV5-1,-,TRBJ2-1,TGCGCCAGCAGCTCTCACATAGGTAACGGTGAGCAGTTCTTC,CASSSHIGNGEQFF
-,TRBV19,TRBD2,TRBJ2-3,TGTGCCAGTAGTCAACGCCCGGAAGGACTAGCGGGGGAACTGCAGTATTTT,CASSQRPEGLAGELQYF